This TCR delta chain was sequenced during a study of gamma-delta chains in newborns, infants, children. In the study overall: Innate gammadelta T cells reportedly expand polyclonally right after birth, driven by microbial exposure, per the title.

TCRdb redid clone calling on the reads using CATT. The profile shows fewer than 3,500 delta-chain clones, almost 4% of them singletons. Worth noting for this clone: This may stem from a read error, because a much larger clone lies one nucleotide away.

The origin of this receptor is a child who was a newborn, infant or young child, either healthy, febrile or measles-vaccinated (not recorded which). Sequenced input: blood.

Here the CDR3 reads CACDTVQGDPSSWDTRHMFF. The CDR3 bases are TGTGCCTGTGACACCGTCCAAGGGGATCCAAGCTCCTGGGACACCCGACATATGTTTTTC. The V gene was identified as TRDV2, while no J gene was called; the table's D call TRDD3 went unverified against the DNA. CDR3 length: 20 amino acids. Germline loops: CDR1 GEAIGNYY, CDR2 EKD.